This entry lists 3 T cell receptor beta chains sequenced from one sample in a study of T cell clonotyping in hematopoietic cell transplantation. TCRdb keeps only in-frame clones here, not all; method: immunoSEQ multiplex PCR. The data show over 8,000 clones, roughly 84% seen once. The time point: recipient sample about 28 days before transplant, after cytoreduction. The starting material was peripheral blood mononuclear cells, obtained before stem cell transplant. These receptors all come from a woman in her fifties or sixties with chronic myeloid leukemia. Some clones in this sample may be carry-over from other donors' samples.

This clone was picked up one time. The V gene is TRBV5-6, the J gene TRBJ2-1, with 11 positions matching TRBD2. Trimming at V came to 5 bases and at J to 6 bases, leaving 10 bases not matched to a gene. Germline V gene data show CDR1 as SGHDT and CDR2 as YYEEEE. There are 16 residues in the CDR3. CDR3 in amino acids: CASSWALAGESNEQFF. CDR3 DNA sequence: TGTGCCAGCAGTTGGGCACTAGCGGGAGAAAGCAATGAGCAGTTCTTC.

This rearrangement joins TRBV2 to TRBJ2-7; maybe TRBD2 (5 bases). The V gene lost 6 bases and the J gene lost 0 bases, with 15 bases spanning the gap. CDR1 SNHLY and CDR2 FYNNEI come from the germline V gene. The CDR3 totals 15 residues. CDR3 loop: CASREDSFSSYEQYF. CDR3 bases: TGTGCCAGCAGAGAGGACTCCTTTAGCTCCTACGAGCAGTACTTC. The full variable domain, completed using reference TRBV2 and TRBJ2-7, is EPEVTQTPSHQVTQMGQEVILRCVPISNHLYFYWYRQILGQKVEFLVSFYNNEISEKSEIFDDQFSVERPDGSNFTLKIRSTKLEDSAMYFCASREDSFSSYEQYFGPGTRLTVT.

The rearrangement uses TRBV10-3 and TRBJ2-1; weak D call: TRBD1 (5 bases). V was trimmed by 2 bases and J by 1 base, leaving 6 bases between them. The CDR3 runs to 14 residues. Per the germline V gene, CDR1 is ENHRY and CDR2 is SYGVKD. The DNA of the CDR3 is TGTGCCATCAGTGAGCAGGGTTCCTACAATGAGCAGTTCTTC. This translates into CAISEQGSYNEQFF.